This is a list of T cell receptor beta chains from one sample in a study of Ad26.COV2.S vaccination and SARS-CoV-2 variants. TCRdb's copy holds only in-frame clones and misses some; the assay was immunoSEQ multiplex PCR. The sample shows about 460,000 clones, approximately 90% of them seen only once. The sequenced sample was peripheral blood, obtained in a trial of Ad26.COV2.S vaccine versus placebo. Source of these receptors: a person aged 18-60 years who received the Ad26.COV2.S COVID-19 vaccine or a placebo. Each CDR3 is given with its conserved first and last residue. Each record gives: J gene, clone size, D gene, V gene, CDR3 DNA, CDR3 protein. The D gene is left open where the match is weak. The listing skips clone size in some rows; elsewhere it reads once, few, many or a size class.

J gene: TRBJ2-2; clone size: once; D gene: TRBD1; V gene: TRBV7-9; CDR3 DNA: TGTGCCAGCAGCCCAGTGGGACAGCAAAAGAGGAGGAACACCGGGGAGCTGTTTTTT; CDR3 protein: CASSPVGQQKRRNTGELFF
J gene: TRBJ1-4; clone size: -; D gene: -; V gene: TRBV5-5; CDR3 DNA: TGTGCCAGCAGCTTCTACAGGCGAAATAATGAAAAACTGTTTTTT; CDR3 protein: CASSFYRRNNEKLFF
J gene: TRBJ2-7; clone size: once; D gene: -; V gene: TRBV27; CDR3 DNA: TGTGCCAGCAGTCTTACAGGGTTCGGTCCCTACGAGCAGTACTTC; CDR3 protein: CASSLTGFGPYEQYF
J gene: TRBJ1-1; clone size: -; D gene: -; V gene: TRBV7-2; CDR3 DNA: TGTGCCAGCAGCTTAGGAGGGACGGTGAACACTGAAGCTTTCTTT; CDR3 protein: CASSLGGTVNTEAFF
J gene: TRBJ2-7; clone size: -; D gene: TRBD2; V gene: TRBV2; CDR3 DNA: TGTGCCAGCAGGGGGGGGGTAACCTCCTACGAGCAGTACTTC; CDR3 protein: CASRGGVTSYEQYF
J gene: TRBJ1-3; clone size: -; D gene: TRBD1; V gene: TRBV28; CDR3 DNA: TGTGCCAGCAGAACAAATATTGGGACAGGAGAAAGAAACACCATATATTTT; CDR3 protein: CASRTNIGTGERNTIYF
J gene: TRBJ1-5; clone size: -; D gene: -; V gene: TRBV6-5; CDR3 DNA: TGTGCCAGCAGTTACTCTGGGAATCCAAATCAGCCCCAGCATTTT; CDR3 protein: CASSYSGNPNQPQHF
J gene: TRBJ2-1; clone size: -; D gene: TRBD2; V gene: TRBV11-1; CDR3 DNA: TGTGCCAGCAGCTTAAGAGGGACTAGCGGGACGAATGAGCAGTTCTTC; CDR3 protein: CASSLRGTSGTNEQFF
J gene: TRBJ2-1; clone size: -; D gene: -; V gene: TRBV5-4; CDR3 DNA: TGTGCCAGCAGCCCTGGTGGCCGATGGATCTACAATGAGCAGTTCTTC; CDR3 protein: CASSPGGRWIYNEQFF
J gene: TRBJ2-7; clone size: -; D gene: TRBD2; V gene: TRBV19; CDR3 DNA: TGTGCCAGGGGGGGGAGGGAAGGCTACGAGCAGTACTTC; CDR3 protein: CARGGREGYEQYF
J gene: TRBJ2-5; clone size: -; D gene: -; V gene: TRBV10-1; CDR3 DNA: TGCGCCAGCAGTTTCGGGAACGGGCAAGAGACCCAGTACTTC; CDR3 protein: CASSFGNGQETQYF
J gene: TRBJ1-4; clone size: -; D gene: -; V gene: TRBV7-9; CDR3 DNA: TGTGCCAGCAGCTTAGTCGATACCCACTCGAAAGATAATGAAAAACTGTTTTTT; CDR3 protein: CASSLVDTHSKDNEKLFF
J gene: TRBJ2-7; clone size: -; D gene: TRBD1; V gene: TRBV6-5; CDR3 DNA: TGTGCCAGCAGACCGGGACAGGGTGGGACCTACGAGCAGTACTTC; CDR3 protein: CASRPGQGGTYEQYF
J gene: TRBJ2-7; clone size: -; D gene: TRBD2; V gene: TRBV7-2; CDR3 DNA: TGTGCCAGCAGCTTAACTAGGCTAGCGGCCCACTACGAGCAGTACTTC; CDR3 protein: CASSLTRLAAHYEQYF
J gene: TRBJ2-2; clone size: few; D gene: -; V gene: TRBV24-1; CDR3 DNA: TGTGCCACCAGTGATTTTAAGGACAACACCGGGGAGCTGTTTTTT; CDR3 protein: CATSDFKDNTGELFF
J gene: TRBJ1-6; clone size: -; D gene: TRBD1; V gene: TRBV2; CDR3 DNA: TGTGCCAGCAGTGAAGGACGGGACAGGGAGAAACCCTATAATTCACCCCTCCACTTT; CDR3 protein: CASSEGRDREKPYNSPLHF
J gene: TRBJ1-2; clone size: -; D gene: -; V gene: TRBV5-5; CDR3 DNA: TGTGCCAGCAGCTTGGGGTTGCTTGGCTACACCTTC; CDR3 protein: CASSLGLLGYTF
J gene: TRBJ2-1; clone size: -; D gene: TRBD2; V gene: TRBV6-5; CDR3 DNA: TGTGCCAGCAGTTACCCAGGACTAGCGGGAGACTATGAGCAGTTCTTC; CDR3 protein: CASSYPGLAGDYEQFF
J gene: TRBJ1-3; clone size: -; D gene: -; V gene: TRBV9; CDR3 DNA: TGTGCCAGCAGCGTGGGGGAGGAGGTCACTGGAAACACCATATATTTT; CDR3 protein: CASSVGEEVTGNTIYF
J gene: TRBJ2-1; clone size: -; D gene: TRBD2; V gene: TRBV19; CDR3 DNA: TGTGCCAGTAGTATAGCCGGGACTACACTCTACAATGAGCAGTTCTTC; CDR3 protein: CASSIAGTTLYNEQFF
J gene: TRBJ2-7; clone size: -; D gene: -; V gene: TRBV9; CDR3 DNA: TGTGCCAGCAGCCCCACGCCGGTTTCGGGCTACGAGCAGTACTTC; CDR3 protein: CASSPTPVSGYEQYF
J gene: TRBJ1-2; clone size: -; D gene: -; V gene: TRBV15; CDR3 DNA: TGTGCCACCAGCAGAGAAACGGCTGACATCTACACCTTC; CDR3 protein: CATSRETADIYTF
J gene: TRBJ1-4; clone size: few; D gene: TRBD1; V gene: TRBV19; CDR3 DNA: TGTGCCACCTTGGACAGGGGCCGCTCTAATGAAAAACTGTTTTTT; CDR3 protein: CATLDRGRSNEKLFF
J gene: TRBJ1-2; clone size: -; D gene: -; V gene: TRBV6-2/TRBV6-3; CDR3 DNA: TGTGCCAGCAGTCGGAGGAGAGGCTACACCTTC; CDR3 protein: CASSRRRGYTF
J gene: TRBJ2-7; clone size: -; D gene: -; V gene: TRBV14; CDR3 DNA: TGTGCCAGCAGCCCTGGACCCCACCGCGAGCAGTACTTC; CDR3 protein: CASSPGPHREQYF